The 4 T cell receptor beta chains below come from one sample, sequenced in a study of blood T cell repertoires in COVID-19. Profiling relied on immunoSEQ multiplex PCR, and the TCRdb table lists in-frame clones only, not all of them. Seen here are 200,000 to 250,000 clones, about four fifths observed once, and the top ten hold roughly 7%. The specimen was peripheral blood. Receptors originate from a woman older than 75 with COVID-19, enrolled during active disease.

The chain joins TRBV18 to TRBJ2-7; TRBD2 matches 14 bases. Trimming cost V 5 bases and J 4 bases; bases outside gene matches: 10. The CDR3 is made up of 17 amino acids. Germline assignment: CDR1 KGHSH and CDR2 LQKENI. CDR3 coding DNA: TGTGCCAGCTCATCCCGACTAGCGGGGGGGCGTCTATACGAGCAGTACTTC. It is translated as CASSSRLAGGRLYEQYF.

The sample holds one count of this clone. V gene TRBV13 combines with J gene TRBJ2-7, with D perhaps matching TRBD2 (5 bases). CDR3 size: 13 residues. Trimming stripped 2 bases from V and 7 bases from J, with 12 bases between. The germline V gene has CDR1 PRHDT and CDR2 FYEKMQ (reference sequence). This CDR3 reads CASSLLEVGEQYF. The CDR3 DNA follows: TGTGCCAGCAGCTTACTGGAGGTGGGTGAGCAGTACTTC.

The rearrangement links TRBV19 to TRBJ1-1, with no clear D. The germline V and J ends were trimmed by 8 bases and 11 bases, with 15 bases remaining between them. There are 11 residues in the CDR3. Per germline, CDR1 LNHDA and CDR2 SQIVND (reference sequence). DNA for the CDR3: TGTGCCAGTCAGGACCGGAGGGAGGCTTTCTTT. Translated, it gives CASQDRREAFF.

V gene TRBV6-5 combines with J gene TRBJ1-2, with TRBD1 identical over 11 bases. The CDR3 is made up of 14 amino acids. After removal of 2 bases from V and 7 bases from J, the junction contained 3 bases not matched to a gene. CDR1 is MNHEY and CDR2 is SVGAGI in the germline V gene. Written as DNA, the CDR3 is TGTGCCAGCAGTTACCGGACAGGGGGCCGTGGCTACACCTTC. It is translated as CASSYRTGGRGYTF.